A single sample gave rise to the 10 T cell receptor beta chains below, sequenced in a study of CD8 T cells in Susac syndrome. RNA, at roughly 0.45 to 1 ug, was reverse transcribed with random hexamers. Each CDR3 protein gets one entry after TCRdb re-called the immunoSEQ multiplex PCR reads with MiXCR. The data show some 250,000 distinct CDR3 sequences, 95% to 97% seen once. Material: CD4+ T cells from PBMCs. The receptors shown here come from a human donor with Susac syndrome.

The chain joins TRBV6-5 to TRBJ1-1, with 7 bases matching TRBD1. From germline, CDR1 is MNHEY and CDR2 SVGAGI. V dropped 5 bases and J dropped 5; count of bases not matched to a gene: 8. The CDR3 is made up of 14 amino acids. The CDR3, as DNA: TGTGCCAGCAGTAGTCGACAGGGACAGACTGAAGCTTTCTTT. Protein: CASSSRQGQTEAFF.

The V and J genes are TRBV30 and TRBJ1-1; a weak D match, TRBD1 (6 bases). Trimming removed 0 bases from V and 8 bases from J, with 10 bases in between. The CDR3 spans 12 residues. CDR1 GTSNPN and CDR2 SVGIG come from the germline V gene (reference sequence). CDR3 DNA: TGTGCCTGGAGTGTACAGGGCTTGGAAGCTTTCTTT. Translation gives CAWSVQGLEAFF.

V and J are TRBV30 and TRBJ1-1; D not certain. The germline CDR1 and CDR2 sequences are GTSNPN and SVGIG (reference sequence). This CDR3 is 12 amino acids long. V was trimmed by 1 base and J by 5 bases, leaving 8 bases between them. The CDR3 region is CAWSDERTEAFF. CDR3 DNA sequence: TGTGCCTGGAGTGACGAGAGGACTGAAGCTTTCTTT.

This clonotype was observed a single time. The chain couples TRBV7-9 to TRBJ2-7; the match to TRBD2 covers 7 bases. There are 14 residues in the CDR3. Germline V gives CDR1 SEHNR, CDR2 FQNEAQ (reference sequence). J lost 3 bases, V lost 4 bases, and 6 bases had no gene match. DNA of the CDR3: TGTGCCAGCAGCTCATCTAGCGGACTCTACGAGCAGTACTTC. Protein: CASSSSSGLYEQYF.

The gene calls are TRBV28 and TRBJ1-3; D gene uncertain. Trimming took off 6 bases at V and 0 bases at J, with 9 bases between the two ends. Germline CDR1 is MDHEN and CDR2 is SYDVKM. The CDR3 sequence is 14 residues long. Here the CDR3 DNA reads TGTGCCAGCAGACTACCTGGCTCTGGAAACACCATATATTTT. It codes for CASRLPGSGNTIYF.

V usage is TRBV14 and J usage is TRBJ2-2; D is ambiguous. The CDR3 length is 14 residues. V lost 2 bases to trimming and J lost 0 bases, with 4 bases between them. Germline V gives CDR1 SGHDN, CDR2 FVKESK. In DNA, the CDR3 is TGTGCCAGCAGCCAACAGACGAACACCGGGGAGCTGTTTTTT. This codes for CASSQQTNTGELFF.

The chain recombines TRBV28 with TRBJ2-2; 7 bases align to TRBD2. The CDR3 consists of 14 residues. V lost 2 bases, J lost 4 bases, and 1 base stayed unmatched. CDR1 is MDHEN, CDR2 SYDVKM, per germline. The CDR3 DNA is TGTGCCAGCAGTTTAGGCGGGGGCACCGGGGAGCTGTTTTTT. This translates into CASSLGGGTGELFF.

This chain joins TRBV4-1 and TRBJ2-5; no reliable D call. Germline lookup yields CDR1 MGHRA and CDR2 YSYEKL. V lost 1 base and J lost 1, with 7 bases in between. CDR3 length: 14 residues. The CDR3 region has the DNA TGCGCCAGCAGCCAAGGGAATAGCCAAGAGACCCAGTACTTC. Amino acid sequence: CASSQGNSQETQYF.

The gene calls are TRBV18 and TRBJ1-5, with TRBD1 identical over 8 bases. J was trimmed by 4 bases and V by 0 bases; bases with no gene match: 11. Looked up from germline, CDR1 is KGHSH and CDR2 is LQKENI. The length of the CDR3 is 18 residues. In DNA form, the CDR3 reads TGTGCCAGCTCACCACCCCTAAAAACAGGGGGGATTAATCAGCCCCAGCATTTT. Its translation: CASSPPLKTGGINQPQHF.

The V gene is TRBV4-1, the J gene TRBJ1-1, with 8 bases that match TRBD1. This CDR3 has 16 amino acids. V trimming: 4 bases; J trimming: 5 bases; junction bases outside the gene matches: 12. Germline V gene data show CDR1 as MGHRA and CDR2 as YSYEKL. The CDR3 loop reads CASSLLPTGVGTEAFF. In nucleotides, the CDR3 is TGCGCCAGCAGCCTCCTCCCGACAGGGGTGGGGACTGAAGCTTTCTTT.